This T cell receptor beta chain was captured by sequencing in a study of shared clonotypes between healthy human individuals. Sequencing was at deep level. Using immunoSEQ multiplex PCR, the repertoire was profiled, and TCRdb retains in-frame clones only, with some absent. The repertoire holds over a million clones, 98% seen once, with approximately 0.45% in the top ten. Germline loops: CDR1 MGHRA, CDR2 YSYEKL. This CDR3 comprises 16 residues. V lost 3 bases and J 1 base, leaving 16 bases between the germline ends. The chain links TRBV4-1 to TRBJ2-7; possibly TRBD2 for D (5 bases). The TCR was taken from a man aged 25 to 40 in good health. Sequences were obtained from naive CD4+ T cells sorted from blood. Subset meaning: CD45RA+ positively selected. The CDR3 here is CASSQRVAEQSYEQYF. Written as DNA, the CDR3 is TGCGCCAGCAGCCAGAGGGTGGCGGAACAGTCCTACGAGCAGTACTTC.